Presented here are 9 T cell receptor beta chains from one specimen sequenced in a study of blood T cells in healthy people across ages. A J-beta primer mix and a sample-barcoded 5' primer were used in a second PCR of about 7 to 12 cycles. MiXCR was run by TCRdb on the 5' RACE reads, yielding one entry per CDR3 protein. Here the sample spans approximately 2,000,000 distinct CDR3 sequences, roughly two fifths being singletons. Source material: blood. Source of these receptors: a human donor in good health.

The CDR3 DNA is TGTGCCAGCAGCTCCAGGACAGGGGGCTCCCAAGAGACCCAGTACTTC. It is translated as CASSSRTGGSQETQYF. This chain uses TRBV5-6 with TRBJ2-5; TRBD1 matches at 11 bases. Germline CDR1 and CDR2: SGHDT and YYEEEE. The CDR3 spans 16 residues. V shed 3 bases and J 1 base; nucleotides not matched to a gene: 5.

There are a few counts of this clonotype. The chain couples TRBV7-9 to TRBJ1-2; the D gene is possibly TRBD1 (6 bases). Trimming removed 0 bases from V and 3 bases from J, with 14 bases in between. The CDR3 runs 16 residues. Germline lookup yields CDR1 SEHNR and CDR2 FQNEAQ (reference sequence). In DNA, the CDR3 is TGTGCCAGCAGCTTAGCGGGACAAGGGCCATACTATGGCTACACCTTC. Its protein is CASSLAGQGPYYGYTF.

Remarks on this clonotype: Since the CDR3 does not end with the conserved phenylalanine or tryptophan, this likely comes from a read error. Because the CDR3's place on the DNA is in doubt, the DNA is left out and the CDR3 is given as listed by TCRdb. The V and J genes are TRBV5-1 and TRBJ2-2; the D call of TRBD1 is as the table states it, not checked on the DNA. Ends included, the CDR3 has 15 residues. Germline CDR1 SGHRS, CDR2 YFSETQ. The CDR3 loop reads CASRSGQGITGEPFL.

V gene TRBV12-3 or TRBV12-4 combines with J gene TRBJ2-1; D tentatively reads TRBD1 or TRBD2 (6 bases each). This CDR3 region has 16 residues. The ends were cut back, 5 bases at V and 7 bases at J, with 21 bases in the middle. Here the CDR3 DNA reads TGTGCCAGCAGTCTAGGGAATATGGGGGGCTCGAATGAGCAGTTCTTC. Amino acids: CASSLGNMGGSNEQFF.

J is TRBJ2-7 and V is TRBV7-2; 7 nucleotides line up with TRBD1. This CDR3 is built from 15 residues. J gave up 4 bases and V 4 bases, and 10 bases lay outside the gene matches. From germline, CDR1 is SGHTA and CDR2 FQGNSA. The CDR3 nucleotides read TGTGCCAGCAGCTGCCACAGGGACAGCTCGTACGAGCAGTACTTC. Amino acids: CASSCHRDSSYEQYF.

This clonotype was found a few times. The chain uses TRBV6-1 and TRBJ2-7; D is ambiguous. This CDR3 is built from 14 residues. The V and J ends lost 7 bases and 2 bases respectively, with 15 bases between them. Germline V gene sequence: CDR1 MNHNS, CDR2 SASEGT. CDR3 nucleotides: TGTGCCAGCAATCTGGGCGCCGGTCCCTACGAGCAGTACTTC. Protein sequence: CASNLGAGPYEQYF.

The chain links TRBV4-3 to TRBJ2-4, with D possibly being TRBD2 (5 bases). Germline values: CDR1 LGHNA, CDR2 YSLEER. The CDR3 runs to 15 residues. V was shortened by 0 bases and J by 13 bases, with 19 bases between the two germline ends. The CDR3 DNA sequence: TGCGCCAGCAGCCAAGAGGGGAGCTCCTACAATGAACAGTACTTC. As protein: CASSQEGSSYNEQYF.

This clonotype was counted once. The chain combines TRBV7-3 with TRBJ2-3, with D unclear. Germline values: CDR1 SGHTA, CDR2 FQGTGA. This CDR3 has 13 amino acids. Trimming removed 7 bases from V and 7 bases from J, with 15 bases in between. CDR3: CASNSQTRNTQYF. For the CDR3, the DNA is TGTGCCAGCAACAGTCAAACTCGGAATACGCAGTATTTT.

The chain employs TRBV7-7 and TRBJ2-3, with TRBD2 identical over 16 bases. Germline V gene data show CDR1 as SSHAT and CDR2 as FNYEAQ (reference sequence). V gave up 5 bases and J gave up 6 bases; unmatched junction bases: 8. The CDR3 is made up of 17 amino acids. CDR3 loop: CASSAGTSGGATDTQYF. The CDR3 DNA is TGTGCCAGCAGCGCCGGGACTAGCGGGGGGGCAACGGATACGCAGTATTTT.